A single sample is the source of the 2 T cell receptor beta chains below, sequenced in a study of naive and memory T cell subsets. Overall study results and limits: Possibly reflecting memory cells re-expressing CD45RA, a few larger clonotypes occurred in naive repertoires, especially CD8.

The beta constant-region primer was an equimolar mix of two oligonucleotides covering TRBC1 and TRBC2. Ligated cDNA was amplified by four rounds of PCR with nested alpha and beta constant-region primers and SP2. Each CDR3 protein gets one entry after TCRdb re-called the UMI-ligation and nested PCR reads with MiXCR. The sample gives roughly 100,000 distinct CDR3 sequences, 13% to 15% of which show up once; about 3% is in the top ten. Which antigens these TCRs recognize remains unknown. The sequenced material came from naive CD8+ T cells from blood. The receptor set was obtained from a human donor in good health.

The table lists this clonotype with a few counts. The V and J genes are TRBV7-3 and TRBJ2-3, with a tentative D call TRBD2 (7 bases). This CDR3 contains 12 residues. Trimming cost V 4 bases and J 6 bases, with 8 bases left between them. Per the germline V gene, CDR1 is SGHTA and CDR2 is FQGTGA. The CDR3 reads CASSSGGDTQYF. CDR3 sequence (DNA): TGTGCCAGCAGCTCGGGGGGCGATACGCAGTATTTT.

This clonotype was counted between two and nine times. The chain has TRBV30 and TRBJ2-1, with TRBD2 identical over 7 bases. The junction had 4 bases not matched to a gene; V was cut back by 2 bases and J by 6 bases. Germline V gene lookup returns CDR1 GTSNPN and CDR2 SVGIG (reference sequence). This CDR3 comprises 13 residues. The chain's CDR3 is CAWSSTSPNEQFF. CDR3 in DNA: TGTGCCTGGAGTTCGACTAGCCCCAATGAGCAGTTCTTC.